One sample yielded the 16 T cell receptor beta chains listed below, sequenced in a study of post-analysis software for immune sequencing data. Study outcomes and limitations: About 5 TRBV segments were more frequent in patients than controls; TRBV5-6, TRBV5-1 and TRBV20-1 belonged to this group.

Unique molecular identifiers had been added to the TCR beta cDNA libraries. One entry per CDR3 protein, called by TCRdb with MiXCR from the PCR reads. The table has about 770,000 distinct CDR3 sequences, approximately 44% seen once. No antigen is known for these receptors. What was sequenced was blood. The receptors were gathered from a girl aged 10-17 years with multiple sclerosis.

This clonotype was seen only a few times. The J gene is TRBJ2-1, the V gene TRBV5-1; 7 bases align to TRBD1. The CDR3 is made up of 14 amino acids. Looked up from germline, CDR1 is SGHRS and CDR2 is YFSETQ. V gave up 2 bases and J gave up 4 bases; unmatched junction bases: 3. The CDR3 loop reads CASSFRQGYNEQFF. The CDR3 nucleotides read TGCGCCAGCAGCTTTAGACAGGGATACAATGAGCAGTTCTTC.

J is TRBJ2-2 and V is TRBV6-2 or TRBV6-3; D is unresolved. The CDR3 runs 13 residues. V was trimmed by 7 bases and J by 1 base, leaving 7 bases between them. Germline values: CDR1 MNHEY, CDR2 SVGEGT. The CDR3 reads CASTSENTGELFF. The CDR3 DNA follows: TGTGCCAGCACCAGCGAGAACACCGGGGAGCTGTTTTTT.

This clonotype was seen more than once but under ten times. This rearrangement joins TRBV9 to TRBJ2-3; maybe TRBD2 (5 bases). Trimming shortened V by 4 bases and J by 5 bases, and 14 bases separated the two germline ends. Per the germline V gene, CDR1 is SGDLS and CDR2 is YYNGEE. The CDR3 spans 14 residues. In DNA form, the CDR3 reads TGTGCCAGCAGCAGGGTACCCGCGGGAGATACGCAGTATTTT. Residues: CASSRVPAGDTQYF. The full variable domain, in which reference TRBV9 and TRBJ2-3 provide the parts outside the CDR3, is DSGVTQTPKHLITATGQRVTLRCSPRSGDLSVYWYQQSLDQGLQFLIQYYNGEERAKGNILERFSAQQFPDLHSELNLSSLELGDSALYFCASSRVPAGDTQYFGPGTRLTVL.

This clonotype was detected only a few times. The CDR3 nucleotides read TGTGCCAGCAGTTTATTGGGGGCTGAAGCTTTCTTT. Protein sequence: CASSLLGAEAFF. The chain carries TRBV28 and TRBJ1-1; tentative D call: TRBD1 (5 bases). The V and J ends lost 1 base and 6 bases respectively, with 6 bases between them. The CDR3 consists of 12 residues. The germline V gene has CDR1 MDHEN and CDR2 SYDVKM.

V and J are TRBV12-3 or TRBV12-4 and TRBJ2-1; D might be TRBD2 (5 bases). Between the trimmed V and J ends, which lost 2 bases and 9 bases, there was a span of 11 bases. This CDR3 region has 13 residues. The CDR3 loop reads CASSLIVRGEQFF. In DNA, the CDR3 is TGTGCCAGCAGTTTAATAGTTCGGGGTGAGCAGTTCTTC.

The chain recombines TRBV3-1 with TRBJ2-1; TRBD2 matches 7 bases. Germline V gene sequence: CDR1 LGHDT, CDR2 YNNKEL (reference sequence). The junction had 13 bases not matched to a gene; V was cut back by 1 base and J by 4 bases. The CDR3 has 18 residues. CDR3 region: CASSQVWPAGLAYNEQFF. In nucleotides, the CDR3 is TGTGCCAGCAGCCAAGTTTGGCCAGCGGGGCTGGCATACAATGAGCAGTTCTTC.

V and J are TRBV29-1 and TRBJ2-5, with D perhaps matching TRBD2 (7 bases). CDR1 SQVTM and CDR2 ANQGSEA come from the germline V gene. This CDR3 region has 13 residues. The V end lost 8 bases, the J end lost 3 bases, and 16 bases lay between the germline ends. The CDR3 bases are TGCAGCTCCTCACAAGGGGGGGAAGAGACCCAGTACTTC. Translating it yields CSSSQGGEETQYF.

The chain links TRBV7-9 to TRBJ1-2, with TRBD1 matching over 10 bases. Germline CDR1 is SEHNR and CDR2 is FQNEAQ (reference sequence). CDR3 length: 15 residues. Trimming removed 7 bases from V and 6 bases from J; junction bases left unmatched: 11. CDR3 sequence: CASTYWDRGPDGYTF. For the CDR3, the DNA is TGTGCCAGCACCTACTGGGACAGGGGCCCTGATGGCTACACCTTC.

This clonotype turned up a few times. J is TRBJ2-1 and V is TRBV19; D remains ambiguous. CDR3 length equals 13 residues. The V end lost 5 bases, the J end lost 7 bases, and 12 bases lay between the germline ends. Germline CDR1 is LNHDA and CDR2 is SQIVND (reference sequence). CDR3 region: CASSRARSNEQFF. The CDR3 DNA is TGTGCCAGTAGTCGGGCACGGTCTAATGAGCAGTTCTTC. Drawing the rest from reference TRBV19 and TRBJ2-1, the complete variable domain is DGGITQSPKYLFRKEGQNVTLSCEQNLNHDAMYWYRQDPGQGLRLIYYSQIVNDFQKGDIAEGYSVSREKKESFPLTVTSAQKNPTAFYLCASSRARSNEQFFGPGTRLTVL.

The chain couples TRBV28 to TRBJ2-5, with 9 bases identical to TRBD2. J lost 2 bases, V lost 5 bases, and 6 bases had no gene match. Germline CDR1 reads MDHEN; CDR2 reads SYDVKM. There are 15 residues in the CDR3. The DNA for the CDR3 is TGTGCCAGCAGTAACGGACTAGCGTTTCAAGAGACCCAGTACTTC. It translates to CASSNGLAFQETQYF. The complete variable domain, with remaining parts taken from reference TRBV28 and TRBJ2-5, reads DVKVTQSSRYLVKRTGEKVFLECVQDMDHENMFWYRQDPGLGLRLIYFSYDVKMKEKGDIPEGYSVSREKKERFSLILESASTNQTSMYLCASSNGLAFQETQYFGPGTRLLVL.

This rearrangement joins TRBV20-1 to TRBJ2-5, with a tentative D call TRBD2 (6 bases). This CDR3 has 16 amino acids. The germline V gene has CDR1 DFQATT and CDR2 SNEGSKA (reference sequence). V shed 0 bases and J shed 11 bases, with 25 bases lying between them. CDR3 loop: CSARDGTPRLLAEQYF. The CDR3 coding sequence is TGCAGTGCTAGAGATGGGACTCCCCGGCTTCTCGCGGAGCAGTACTTC.

This chain uses TRBV30 with TRBJ2-7, with TRBD2 matching over 12 bases. The J call may be wrong; the DNA end is better matched by TRBJ2-5. The CDR3 is made up of 16 amino acids. CDR1 and CDR2 (germline): GTSNPN, SVGIG (reference sequence). DNA for the CDR3: TGTGCCTGGAGTTACGGACTAGCGGGATCGGAAGAGACCCAGTACTTC. It specifies CAWSYGLAGSEETQYF.

This clonotype was seen more than once but under ten times. J is TRBJ2-5 and V is TRBV11-2, with 15 positions matching TRBD2. CDR3 length: 21 amino acids. V lost 5 bases, J lost 5 bases, and 21 bases stayed unmatched. Germline values: CDR1 SGHAT, CDR2 FQNNGV. CDR3 DNA: TGTGCCAGCAGCCACCCCCGTAAGGGACTAGCGGGAGGAGGAGATCGGGAGACCCAGTACTTC. It specifies CASSHPRKGLAGGGDRETQYF.

This CDR3 is CASSSGLAGRAYNEQFF. DNA for the CDR3: TGCGCCAGCAGCTCAGGACTAGCGGGACGCGCCTACAATGAGCAGTTCTTC. The V gene is TRBV5-1, the J gene TRBJ2-1; 12 bases line up with TRBD2. The CDR3 is 17 residues long. Germline trimming cut 3 bases from V and 2 bases from J; bases unmatched to any gene: 6. Germline CDR1 is SGHRS and CDR2 is YFSETQ.

This rearrangement joins TRBV29-1 to TRBJ2-2; TRBD2 agrees at 11 bases. Looked up from germline, CDR1 is SQVTM and CDR2 is ANQGSEA. CDR3 length: 15 residues. V lost 1 base to trimming and J lost 5 bases; unmatched junction nucleotides: 3. The CDR3, as DNA: TGCAGCGTTGAAGGACTAGCGGGAATAACCGGGGAGCTGTTTTTT. Its translation: CSVEGLAGITGELFF.

The chain combines TRBV7-2 with TRBJ1-2; D ambiguous. Germline V gives CDR1 SGHTA, CDR2 FQGNSA. The CDR3 runs 15 residues. Deletions cut 3 bases from V and 4 bases from J, with 15 bases between. DNA for the CDR3: TGTGCCAGCAGCTTTAGTGACGACTCTTCCTATGGCTACACCTTC. Encoded protein: CASSFSDDSSYGYTF.